This T cell receptor beta chain is drawn from a study of T-cell reconstitution after alpha-beta-depleted transplantation in children. Many counts were recorded for this clonotype. Its antigen is unknown. Broader study findings: Reportedly, roughly two months post-transplant, alpha-beta T cells arose from several hundred expanded graft clones. It was newly produced T cells that mostly accounted for T-cell counts and diversity one year after transplant. TCRbeta diversity was high at day 60 in some patients (a result of surviving recipient T cells and thymic progenitors).

CDR3 length: 16 amino acids. Germline-derived CDR1 and CDR2 are MNHEY and SVGEGT. The V gene end was trimmed by 4 bases and the J gene end by 6 bases; junction bases not matched to a gene: 10. Unique molecular identifiers were incorporated during preparation of the TCRbeta library. TCRdb independently ran MiXCR on the PCR reads; one entry per CDR3 protein. The sample records roughly 300,000 distinct CDR3 sequences, around a tenth being singletons. The sample here was peripheral blood, taken 180 days after TCRalphabeta/CD19-depleted stem cell transplant. The TCR was taken from a male patient aged 2-15 years who had a stem cell transplant for chronic granulomatous disease, so the T cells may come from the graft donor. The chain joins TRBV6-2 or TRBV6-3 to TRBJ2-3; TRBD2 matches at 10 bases. The CDR3 reads CASSLGLAPGTDTQYF. The CDR3 DNA follows: TGTGCCAGCAGTTTGGGACTAGCGCCCGGAACGGATACGCAGTATTTT.